This T cell receptor (beta chain) comes out of a study of cytomegalovirus exposure and HLA in healthy donors. Whole-study findings and limits: Cytomegalovirus association was assigned to under 200 TCR beta chains.

Healthy bone marrow donors made up the donor group. PCR involved 60 Vbeta and 13 Jbeta primers. This table comes from immunoSEQ multiplex PCR, and its TCRdb copy is limited to in-frame clones, with some not included. Altogether more than 60,000 clones are present, around four fifths being singletons, with the ten largest covering 8% to 9%. Germline CDR1 reads GTSNPN; CDR2 reads SVGIG (reference sequence). With 1 base removed from V and 2 bases from J, the gap between germline ends came to 8 bases. This CDR3 spans 13 amino acids. Concerning this clone: The antigen is undetermined.

The sequence was collected from a woman in her forties in good health and CMV-seropositive. The gene calls are TRBV30 and TRBJ1-1, with D maybe TRBD1 (6 bases). The sequenced sample was PBMCs. The chain's CDR3 is CAWSGRGNTEAFF. The CDR3 DNA is TGTGCCTGGAGTGGCAGGGGCAACACTGAAGCTTTCTTT.